This T cell receptor beta chain was sequenced for a study of cytomegalovirus exposure and HLA in healthy donors. TCRdb's table, derived via immunoSEQ multiplex PCR, lists solely in-frame clones and lacks some. The data show about 190,000 clones, around 86% seen once. This CDR3 has 14 amino acids. V was trimmed by 6 bases and J by 3 bases, leaving 15 bases between them. CDR1 is SNHLY, CDR2 FYNNEI, per germline. The chain recombines TRBV2 with TRBJ2-7, with TRBD1 as a possible D gene (6 bases). Sequenced sample: PBMCs. The receptor's source is a young woman in good health and CMV-seronegative. In DNA, the CDR3 is TGTGCCAGCAGATTACACCGGGACAACTACGAGCAGTACTTC. Translation: CASRLHRDNYEQYF.